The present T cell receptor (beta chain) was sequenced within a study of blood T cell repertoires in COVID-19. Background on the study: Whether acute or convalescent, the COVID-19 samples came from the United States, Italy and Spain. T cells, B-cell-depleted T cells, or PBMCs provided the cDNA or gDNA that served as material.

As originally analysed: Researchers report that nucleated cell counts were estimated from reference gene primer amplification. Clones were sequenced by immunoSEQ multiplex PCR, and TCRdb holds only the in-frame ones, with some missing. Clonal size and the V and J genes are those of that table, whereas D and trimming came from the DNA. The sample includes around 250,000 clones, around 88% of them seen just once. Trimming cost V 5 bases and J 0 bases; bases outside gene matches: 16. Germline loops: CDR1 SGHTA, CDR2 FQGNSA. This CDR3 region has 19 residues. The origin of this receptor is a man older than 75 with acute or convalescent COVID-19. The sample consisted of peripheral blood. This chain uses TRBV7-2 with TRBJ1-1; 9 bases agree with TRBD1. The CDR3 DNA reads TGTGCCAGCAGCCCATTTCCGGGACAGGGTATTAACATGAACACTGAAGCTTTCTTT. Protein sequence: CASSPFPGQGINMNTEAFF. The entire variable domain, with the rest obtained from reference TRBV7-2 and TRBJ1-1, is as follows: GAGVSQSPSNKVTEKGKDVELRCDPISGHTALYWYRQSLGQGLEFLIYFQGNSAPDKSGLPSDRFSAERTGGSVSTLTIQRTQQEDSAVYLCASSPFPGQGINMNTEAFFGQGTRLTVV.